These T cell receptor beta chains were read from a single sample in a study of CD8+ T cells in alopecia areata. Profiled with immunoSEQ multiplex PCR; TCRdb holds only in-frame clones, not every one. The profile shows 120,000 or so clones, less than 50% of them singletons. Sequenced sample: NKG2D-low CD8+ T cells sorted from blood. These TCRs come from a human donor with alopecia areata. CDR3s include the opening cysteine and the closing phenylalanine or tryptophan.

>TRBV5-6|TRBJ1-1
CASSLGTHTEAFF
>TRBV28|TRBJ2-1
CASSPGGEQFF
>TRBV30|TRBJ2-7
CAWSVGDAYEQYF
>TRBV13|TRBJ2-4
CASSLGAIQYF
>TRBV30|TRBJ1-1
CAWTLGPNTEAFF
>TRBV29-1|TRBJ2-7
CSVEDLRAQAYEQYF
>TRBV27|TRBJ2-1
CASSWAGRDEQFF
>TRBV4-1|TRBJ1-1
CASSQTGSEAFF
>TRBV2|TRBJ2-5
CASSMRYF
>TRBV7-9|TRBJ2-1
CASSFGLESHNEQFF
>TRBV29-1|TRBJ2-7
CSVRTGITYEQYF
>TRBV14|TRBJ1-1
CASSQATGGTEAFF
>TRBV29-1|TRBJ2-3
CSARIDTQYF
>TRBV7-9|TRBJ2-7
CASSEKGEQYF
>TRBV9|TRBJ2-7
CASSVGAPADEQYF
>TRBV29-1|TRBJ2-2
CSVGTRENTGELFF
>TRBV13|TRBJ2-6
CASSLRQGAFGANVLTF
>TRBV29-1|TRBJ1-2
CSVPGQGLNYGYTF
>TRBV11-2|TRBJ2-3
CASSQGTSSTDTQYF
>TRBV29-1|TRBJ2-1
CSAPTLVHYNEQFF
>TRBV29-1|TRBJ2-1
CSWGNNEQFF
>TRBV28|TRBJ2-1
CASGPNEQFF
>TRBV30|TRBJ1-6
CAWSPGLPNSPLHF
>TRBV9|TRBJ2-2
CASSVGGTGELFF
>TRBV11-2|TRBJ2-5
CASSPGLADVETQYF
>TRBV7-2|TRBJ2-5
CASSLILATRQETQYF
>TRBV29-1|TRBJ2-7
CSVEDDSGYEQYF
>TRBV5-4|TRBJ2-1
CASSSGLGGSEQFF
>TRBV4-1|TRBJ2-1
CASSQAVGLAGGEQFF
>TRBV29-1|TRBJ1-2
CSVWGGSNYGYTF
>TRBV2|TRBJ2-5
CASSAYVSETQYF
>TRBV23-1|TRBJ2-5
CASSQGTVQETQYF
>TRBV4-1|TRBJ1-2
CASSQGQNPYTF
>TRBV2|TRBJ2-7
CAARGVLYEQYF
>TRBV2|TRBJ2-5
CASSDVASGNQETQYF
>TRBV7-2|TRBJ2-7
CASSSYDRIHEQYF
>TRBV30|TRBJ2-2
CAWSLQEVNTGELFF
>TRBV29-1|TRBJ2-1
CSARTGSNEQFF
>TRBV9|TRBJ2-2
CASNPGQGSVGGGTGELFF
>TRBV5-1|TRBJ1-1
CASSLGQGRTEAFF
>TRBV5-1|TRBJ2-7
CASSLWRYSYEQYF
>TRBV29-1|TRBJ2-1
CSGGSGVHEQFF
>TRBV29-1|TRBJ1-2
CSVLGEDYGYTF
>TRBV27|TRBJ2-3
CASNPDRGYADTQYF
>TRBV27|TRBJ2-3
CASSFLGQYDTQYF
>TRBV25-1|TRBJ2-3
CASRPGPLRTDTQYF
>TRBV2|TRBJ1-5
CASSLEAGTGVFQPQHF
>TRBV7-9|TRBJ2-7
CASSFGRLGYEQYF
>TRBV4-2|TRBJ2-7
CASSQDGGVYEQYF
>TRBV25-1|TRBJ2-2
CASSEVRELFF
>TRBV27|TRBJ2-7
CASSLLGRQYF
>TRBV30|TRBJ2-2
CATAYTGELFF
>TRBV10-1|TRBJ2-7
CASSEKGSYEQYF